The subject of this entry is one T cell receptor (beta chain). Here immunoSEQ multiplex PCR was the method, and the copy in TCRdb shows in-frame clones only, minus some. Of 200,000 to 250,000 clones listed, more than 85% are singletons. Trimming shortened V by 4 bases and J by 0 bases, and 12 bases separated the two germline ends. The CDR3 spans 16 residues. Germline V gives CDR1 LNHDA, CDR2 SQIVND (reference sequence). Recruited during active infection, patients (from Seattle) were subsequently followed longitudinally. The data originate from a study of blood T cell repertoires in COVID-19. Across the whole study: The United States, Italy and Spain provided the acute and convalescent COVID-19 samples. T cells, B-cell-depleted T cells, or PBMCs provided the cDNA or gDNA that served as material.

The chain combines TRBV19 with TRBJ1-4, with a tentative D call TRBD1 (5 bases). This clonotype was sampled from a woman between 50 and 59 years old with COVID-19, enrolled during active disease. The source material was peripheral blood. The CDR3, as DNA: TGTGCCAGTAGTAGGGAATGGGGGGCAACTAATGAAAAACTGTTTTTT. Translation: CASSREWGATNEKLFF.